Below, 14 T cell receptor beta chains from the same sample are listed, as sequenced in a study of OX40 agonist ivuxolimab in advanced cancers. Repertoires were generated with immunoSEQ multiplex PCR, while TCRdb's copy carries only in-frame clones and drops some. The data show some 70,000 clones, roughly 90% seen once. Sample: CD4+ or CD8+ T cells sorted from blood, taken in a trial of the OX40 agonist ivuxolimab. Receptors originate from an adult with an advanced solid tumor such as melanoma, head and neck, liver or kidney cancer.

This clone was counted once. The CDR3 sequence is CAWSWYSYEQYF. CDR3 nucleotides: TGTGCCTGGAGTTGGTACTCCTACGAGCAGTACTTC. V usage is TRBV30 and J usage is TRBJ2-7; D is unresolved. V gave up 2 bases and J gave up 0 bases, with 5 bases separating them. The CDR3 extends over 12 amino acids. The germline V gene encodes CDR1 GTSNPN and CDR2 SVGIG (reference sequence).

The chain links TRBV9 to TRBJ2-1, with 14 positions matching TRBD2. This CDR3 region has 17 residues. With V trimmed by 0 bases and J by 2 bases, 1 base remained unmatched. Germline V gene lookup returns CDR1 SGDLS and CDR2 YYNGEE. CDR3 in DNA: TGTGCCAGCAGCGTAGGGACTAGCGGGGGGCCCTACAATGAGCAGTTCTTC. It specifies CASSVGTSGGPYNEQFF.

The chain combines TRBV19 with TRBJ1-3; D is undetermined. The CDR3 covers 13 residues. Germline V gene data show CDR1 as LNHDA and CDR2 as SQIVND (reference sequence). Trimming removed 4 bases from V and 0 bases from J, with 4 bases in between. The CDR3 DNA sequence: TGTGCCAGTAGTACAGTCTCTGGAAACACCATATATTTT. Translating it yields CASSTVSGNTIYF.

The chain's CDR3 is CASSLLAGGNTGELFF. The CDR3 DNA reads as TGTGCCAGCAGCTTACTAGCGGGGGGGAACACCGGGGAGCTGTTTTTT. This chain uses TRBV7-6 with TRBJ2-2, with 11 bases matching TRBD2. The V gene end was trimmed by 2 bases and the J gene end by 1 base; junction bases not matched to a gene: 0. From germline, CDR1 is SGHVS and CDR2 FNYEAQ. This CDR3 has 16 amino acids.

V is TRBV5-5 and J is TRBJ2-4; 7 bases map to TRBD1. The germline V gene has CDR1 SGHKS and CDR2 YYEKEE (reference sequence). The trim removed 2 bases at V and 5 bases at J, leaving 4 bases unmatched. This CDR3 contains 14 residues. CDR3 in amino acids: CASSFPGQENIQYF. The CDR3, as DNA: TGTGCCAGCAGCTTCCCCGGACAGGAAAACATTCAGTACTTC.

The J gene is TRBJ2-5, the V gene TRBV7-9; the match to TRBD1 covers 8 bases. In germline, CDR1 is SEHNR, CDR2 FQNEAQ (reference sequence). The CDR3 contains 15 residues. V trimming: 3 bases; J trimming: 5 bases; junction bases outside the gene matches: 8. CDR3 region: CASSFWTGQVETQYF. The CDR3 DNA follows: TGTGCCAGCAGCTTTTGGACAGGGCAAGTGGAGACCCAGTACTTC.

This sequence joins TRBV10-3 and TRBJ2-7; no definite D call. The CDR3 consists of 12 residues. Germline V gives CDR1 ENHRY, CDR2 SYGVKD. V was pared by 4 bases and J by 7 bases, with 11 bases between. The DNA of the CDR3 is TGTGCCATCAGTGCCCCCCGGAAGGAGCAGTACTTC. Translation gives CAISAPRKEQYF.

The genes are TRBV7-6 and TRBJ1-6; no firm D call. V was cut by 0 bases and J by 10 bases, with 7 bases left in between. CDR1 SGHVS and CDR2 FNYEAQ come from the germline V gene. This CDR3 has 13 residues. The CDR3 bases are TGTGCCAGCAGCTTAGCGGTAGGATCACCCCTCCACTTT. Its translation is CASSLAVGSPLHF.

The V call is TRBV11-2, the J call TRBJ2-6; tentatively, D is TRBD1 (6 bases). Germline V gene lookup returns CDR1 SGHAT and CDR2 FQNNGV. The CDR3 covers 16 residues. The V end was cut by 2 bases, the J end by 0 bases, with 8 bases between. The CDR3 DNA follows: TGTGCCAGCAGCTTATTCAGGGGCTCTGGGGCCAACGTCCTGACTTTC. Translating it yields CASSLFRGSGANVLTF.

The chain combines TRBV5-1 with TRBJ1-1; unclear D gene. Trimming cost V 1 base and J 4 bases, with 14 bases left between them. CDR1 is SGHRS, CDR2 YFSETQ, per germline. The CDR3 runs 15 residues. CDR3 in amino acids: CASSLSRVGSTEAFF. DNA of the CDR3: TGCGCCAGCAGCTTGAGTCGGGTCGGAAGCACTGAAGCTTTCTTT.

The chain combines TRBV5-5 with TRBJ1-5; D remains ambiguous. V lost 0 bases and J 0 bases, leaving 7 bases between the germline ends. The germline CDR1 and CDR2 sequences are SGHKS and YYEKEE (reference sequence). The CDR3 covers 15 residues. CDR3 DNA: TGTGCCAGCAGCTTGGGGCAGTCTAGCAATCAGCCCCAGCATTTT. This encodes CASSLGQSSNQPQHF. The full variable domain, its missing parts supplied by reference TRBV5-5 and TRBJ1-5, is DAGVTQSPTHLIKTRGQQVTLRCSPISGHKSVSWYQQVLGQGPQFIFQYYEKEERGRGNFPDRFSARQFPNYSSELNVNALLLGDSALYLCASSLGQSSNQPQHFGDGTRLSIL.

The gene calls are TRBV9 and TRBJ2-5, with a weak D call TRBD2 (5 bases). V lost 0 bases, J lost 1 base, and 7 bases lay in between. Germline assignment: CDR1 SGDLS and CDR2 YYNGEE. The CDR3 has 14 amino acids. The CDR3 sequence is CASSVDLAQETQYF. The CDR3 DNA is TGTGCCAGCAGCGTAGACCTAGCCCAAGAGACCCAGTACTTC.

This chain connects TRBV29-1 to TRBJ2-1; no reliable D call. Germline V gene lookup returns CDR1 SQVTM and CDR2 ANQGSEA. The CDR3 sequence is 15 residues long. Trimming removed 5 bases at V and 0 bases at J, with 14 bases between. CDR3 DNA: TGCAGCGTTCCTGTTCGGAGACTCTCCTACAATGAGCAGTTCTTC. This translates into CSVPVRRLSYNEQFF.

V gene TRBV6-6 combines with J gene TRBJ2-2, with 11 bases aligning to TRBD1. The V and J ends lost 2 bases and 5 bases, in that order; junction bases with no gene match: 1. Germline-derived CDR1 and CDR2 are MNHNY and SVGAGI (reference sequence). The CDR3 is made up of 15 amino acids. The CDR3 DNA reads TGTGCCAGCAGTTACGGGACAGGGGGAACCGGGGAGCTGTTTTTT. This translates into CASSYGTGGTGELFF.